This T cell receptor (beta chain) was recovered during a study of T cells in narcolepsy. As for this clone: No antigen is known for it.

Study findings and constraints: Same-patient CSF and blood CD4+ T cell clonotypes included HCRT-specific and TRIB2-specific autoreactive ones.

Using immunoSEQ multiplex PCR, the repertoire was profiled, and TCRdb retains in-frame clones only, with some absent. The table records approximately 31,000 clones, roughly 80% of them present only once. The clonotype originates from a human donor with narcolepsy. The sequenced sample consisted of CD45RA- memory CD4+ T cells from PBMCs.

This CDR3 reads CASSQVQDNRITQYF. The CDR3 DNA sequence: TGCGCCAGCAGCCAAGTGCAGGACAACCGAATTACCCAGTACTTC. This chain connects TRBV4-1 to TRBJ2-5, with a tentative D call TRBD1 (5 bases). V lost 1 base to trimming and J lost 8 bases, with 17 bases between them. The CDR3 spans 15 residues. From germline, CDR1 is MGHRA and CDR2 YSYEKL.